There are a few counts of the clone carrying this TCR beta chain. Its specificity is unknown. These data originate in a study of response to subunit inactivated influenza vaccine. General study results and limits: It was the authors' suggestion that each seasonal influenza vaccination recruits few new T cells.

TCRdb itself ran the RT-PCR reads through MiXCR, one entry per CDR3 protein. The sample consists of around 190,000 distinct CDR3 sequences, about 9.3% of them appearing once. The sequence was obtained from a man in his fifties or sixties who received an inactivated influenza vaccine. Material: non-naive T cells sorted from PBMCs, obtained on the day of vaccination.

CDR3 amino acids: CAITPGPNTDTQYF. The CDR3 nucleotides are TGTGCCATCACTCCGGGCCCCAACACAGATACGCAGTATTTT. This sequence joins TRBV10-3 and TRBJ2-3; no definite D call. Germline loops: CDR1 ENHRY, CDR2 SYGVKD. The CDR3 contains 14 residues. The V end lost 7 bases, the J end lost 2 bases, and 13 bases lay between the germline ends.